Described below is a single T cell receptor beta chain sequence and its context. Its antigen remains unidentified. Between the trimmed V and J ends, which lost 0 bases and 0 bases, there was a span of 12 bases. Germline assignment: CDR1 LGHNA and CDR2 YNFKEQ. This CDR3 spans 16 amino acids. The sample is drawn from a study of cytomegalovirus exposure and HLA in healthy donors. The PCR was carried out with 60 Vbeta primers and 13 Jbeta primers. TCRdb's copy holds only in-frame clones and misses some; the assay was immunoSEQ multiplex PCR. The sample shows roughly 180,000 clones, nearly 80% of them seen only once. General observations from the study: A missense variant in DCLRE1C was later tied to TCR beta V- and J-gene trimming.

The chain recombines TRBV4-2 with TRBJ2-7; D is ambiguous. The sequence was collected from a middle-aged man in good health and CMV-seropositive. Sequencing was done on a sample of PBMCs. CDR3 sequence: CASSQDPQQNSYEQYF. The CDR3, as DNA: TGTGCCAGCAGCCAAGATCCACAGCAAAACTCCTACGAGCAGTACTTC.